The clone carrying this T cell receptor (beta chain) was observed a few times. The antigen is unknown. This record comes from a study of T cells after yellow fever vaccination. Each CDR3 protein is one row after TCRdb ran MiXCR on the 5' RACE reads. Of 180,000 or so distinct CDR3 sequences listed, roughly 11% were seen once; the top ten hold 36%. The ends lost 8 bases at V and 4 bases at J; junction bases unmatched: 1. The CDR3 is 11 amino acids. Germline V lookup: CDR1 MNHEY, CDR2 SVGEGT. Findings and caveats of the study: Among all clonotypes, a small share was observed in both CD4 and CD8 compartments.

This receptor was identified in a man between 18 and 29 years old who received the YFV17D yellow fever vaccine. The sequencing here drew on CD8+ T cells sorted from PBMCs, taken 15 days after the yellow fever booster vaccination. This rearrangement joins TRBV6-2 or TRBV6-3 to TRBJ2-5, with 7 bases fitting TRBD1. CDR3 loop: CASAGGETQYF. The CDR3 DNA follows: TGTGCCAGCGCAGGGGGAGAGACCCAGTACTTC.